The 4 T cell receptor beta chains listed next were all sequenced from one sample in a study of T cell responses to AZD1222 COVID-19 vaccine. Data came from immunoSEQ multiplex PCR; TCRdb stores just in-frame clones and leaves some out. The sample shows 90,000 to 130,000 clones, approximately 89% of them seen only once. This specimen consisted of peripheral blood, obtained on day 0 of MenACWY control vaccination. Receptors were obtained from an adult in good health.

The rearrangement joins TRBV5-1 to TRBJ2-3; 15 nucleotides align to TRBD2. V lost 4 bases and J lost 5; bases outside the gene matches: 2. The CDR3 length is 15 residues. Germline CDR1 SGHRS, CDR2 YFSETQ. DNA of the CDR3: TGCGCCAGCAGCCCGGGACTAGCGGGGGGAGATACGCAGTATTTT. Protein product: CASSPGLAGGDTQYF. Full variable domain (remainder filled in from reference TRBV5-1 and TRBJ2-3): KAGVTQTPRYLIKTRGQQVTLSCSPISGHRSVSWYQQTPGQGLQFLFEYFSETQRNKGNFPGRFSGRQFSNSRSEMNVSTLELGDSALYLCASSPGLAGGDTQYFGPGTRLTVL.

The chain recombines TRBV9 with TRBJ2-1, with 7 bases aligning to TRBD1. CDR1 and CDR2 (germline): SGDLS, YYNGEE. This CDR3 is 13 amino acids long. With 0 bases clipped from V and 10 bases from J, the junction kept 4 bases outside the gene matches. CDR3 sequence reads: CASSVVSQGEQFF. The DNA for the CDR3 is TGTGCCAGCAGCGTAGTCTCACAGGGGGAGCAGTTCTTC. The whole variable domain, filled in from reference TRBV9 and TRBJ2-1, reads DSGVTQTPKHLITATGQRVTLRCSPRSGDLSVYWYQQSLDQGLQFLIQYYNGEERAKGNILERFSAQQFPDLHSELNLSSLELGDSALYFCASSVVSQGEQFFGPGTRLTVL.

The chain combines TRBV6-5 with TRBJ1-4, with D unresolved. In germline, CDR1 is MNHEY, CDR2 SVGAGI. V was clipped by 6 bases and J by 2 bases, with 13 bases between them. The CDR3 extends over 15 amino acids. CDR3 sequence (DNA): TGTGCCAGCAGGTTGGCCGGGCCGACTAATGAAAAACTGTTTTTT. It is translated as CASRLAGPTNEKLFF.

The CDR3 loop is CASGTYLNTGELFF. The CDR3 bases are TGTGCCAGCGGGACTTACTTGAACACCGGGGAGCTGTTTTTT. This chain uses TRBV6-6 with TRBJ2-2; a possible D gene is TRBD2 (6 bases). Trimming removed 8 bases from V and 1 base from J, with 11 bases in between. Germline V gene data show CDR1 as MNHNY and CDR2 as SVGAGI (reference sequence). CDR3 length equals 14 residues.